This T cell receptor beta chain stems from a study of blood T cell repertoires in COVID-19. Here immunoSEQ multiplex PCR was the method, and the copy in TCRdb shows in-frame clones only, minus some. Of approximately 400,000 clones in the sample, roughly 80% were seen once. The germline V gene has CDR1 GTSNPN and CDR2 SVGIG (reference sequence). CDR3 length equals 15 residues. V lost 4 bases, J lost 8 bases, and 23 bases lay in between. This chain joins TRBV30 and TRBJ1-1; weak D call: TRBD1 (5 bases). Sequenced material: PBMCs or T cells enriched from blood (not recorded which). The sequence came from a woman in her forties or fifties who had recovered from COVID-19. The CDR3 loop reads CAWISKERLRGEAFF. The CDR3 nucleotides are TGTGCCTGGATTAGCAAGGAGCGTCTTCGGGGGGAAGCTTTCTTT.